This TCR beta chain was sequenced for a study of cytomegalovirus exposure and HLA in healthy donors. Findings and limits, study-wide: Presence/absence analyses supposed approximately even sequencing depth among donors.

To note about this clone: What it recognizes is unknown.

The PCR had 60 Vbeta and 13 Jbeta primers. Using immunoSEQ multiplex PCR, the repertoire was profiled, and TCRdb retains in-frame clones only, with some absent. The sample has about 130,000 clones; about 74% are singletons. What was sequenced was PBMCs. This receptor was identified in a man between 18 and 35 years old in good health and CMV-seropositive.

The CDR3 sequence is CASSPSTSGVKTQYF. CDR3 in DNA: TGCGCCAGCAGCCCCTCGACTAGCGGGGTAAAGACCCAGTACTTC. The chain employs TRBV4-1 and TRBJ2-5; 11 bases map to TRBD2. Trimming cost V 4 bases and J 6 bases; bases outside gene matches: 7. CDR1 is MGHRA, CDR2 YSYEKL, per germline. This CDR3 comprises 15 residues.